The present TCR beta chain was sequenced within a study of early T cells in non-severe SARS-CoV-2 infection. Whole-study context: Sequenced material consisted of bulk RNA (from unsorted whole blood), and chains were unpaired.

The CDR3 is 14 residues long. Looked up from germline, CDR1 is MNHEY and CDR2 is SMNVEV (reference sequence). With 7 bases removed from V and 2 bases from J, the gap between germline ends came to 15 bases. In the library, individual cDNA molecules carried attached unique molecular identifiers. MiXCR was run by TCRdb on the 5' RACE reads, yielding one entry per CDR3 protein. This table holds about 30,000 distinct CDR3 sequences, about 3.9% found once. Whole-study findings and limits: There was a bias toward anti-spike CD8 responses in VDJdb matching, which missed private and CD4 specificities.

This clonotype was picked up many times. Its antigen is not identified. The chain combines TRBV27 with TRBJ2-7, with a possible D match to TRBD2 (6 bases). The sequence came from an adult who was a healthcare worker with PCR-confirmed SARS-CoV-2 infection or an uninfected control (not recorded which). The sample comprised whole blood. CDR3 sequence reads: CASMRQGRPYEQYF. In DNA form, the CDR3 reads TGTGCCAGCATGCGACAAGGGAGGCCCTACGAGCAGTACTTC.